This T cell receptor beta chain was sequenced for a study of Graves' ophthalmopathy and Graves' hyperthyroidism. Study-wide results and caveats: Sensitivity reached 85% to 90% and specificity about 81% for a 13-signature model separating ophthalmopathy from stable hyperthyroidism.

Points on this clonotype: Its antigen is unidentified.

The CDR3 totals 15 residues. Per the germline V gene, CDR1 is MDHEN and CDR2 is SYDVKM. The V end lost 5 bases, the J end lost 1 base, and 14 bases lay between the germline ends. The authors enrolled newly diagnosed hyperthyroidism patients aged 18 to 65 with under 2 months' duration. The sequenced template was RNA, covering the TCR beta CDR3 region. HTBI primers were employed in first-round RT-PCR, then a second-round multiplex PCR followed. TCRdb reprocessed the multiplex PCR reads via MiXCR and lists one record per CDR3 protein. The table has roughly 400,000 distinct CDR3 sequences, approximately 18% seen once; the top ten hold roughly 2.6%.

Sequenced input: peripheral blood. The chain employs TRBV28 and TRBJ2-5, with TRBD2 as a possible D gene (5 bases). This sequence originates from an adult woman with stable Graves' hyperthyroidism. The CDR3 coding sequence is TGTGCCAGCAGTCCGCCAGTCAGCGGCCAAGAGACCCAGTACTTC. Translated: CASSPPVSGQETQYF.